This T cell receptor (beta chain) was sequenced during a study of blood T cell repertoires in COVID-19. In the study overall: Italy, Spain and the United States were the sources of the convalescent and acute COVID-19 samples.

CDR3 length: 15 residues. Trimming stripped 2 bases from V and 5 bases from J, with 15 bases between. Germline CDR1 is SGHTA and CDR2 is FQGNSA. Produced via immunoSEQ multiplex PCR; TCRdb's table is partial and in-frame only. The sample lists approximately 400,000 clones, about four fifths seen once, with approximately 4.7% in the top ten. Input material: PBMCs or T cells enriched from blood (not recorded which). The chain has TRBV7-2 and TRBJ1-2; D may be TRBD1 (5 bases). This receptor was obtained from a woman between 45 and 65 years old who had recovered from COVID-19. CDR3 sequence reads: CASSLTPQEPYGYTF. In DNA, the CDR3 is TGTGCCAGCAGCTTAACACCACAGGAACCGTATGGCTACACCTTC. The variable domain in full, with the rest retrieved from reference TRBV7-2 and TRBJ1-2, is GAGVSQSPSNKVTEKGKDVELRCDPISGHTALYWYRQSLGQGLEFLIYFQGNSAPDKSGLPSDRFSAERTGGSVSTLTIQRTQQEDSAVYLCASSLTPQEPYGYTFGSGTRLTVV.